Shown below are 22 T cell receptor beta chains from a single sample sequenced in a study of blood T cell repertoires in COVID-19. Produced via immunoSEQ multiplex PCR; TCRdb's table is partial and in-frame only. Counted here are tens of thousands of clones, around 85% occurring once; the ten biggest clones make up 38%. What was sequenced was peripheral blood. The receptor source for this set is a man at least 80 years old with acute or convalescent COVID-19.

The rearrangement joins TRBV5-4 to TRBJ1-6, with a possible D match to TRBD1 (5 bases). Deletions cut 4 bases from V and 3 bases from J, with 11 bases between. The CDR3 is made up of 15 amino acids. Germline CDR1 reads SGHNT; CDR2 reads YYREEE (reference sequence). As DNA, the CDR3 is TGTGCCAGCAGCCGTTCGACAGACTATAATTCACCCCTCCACTTT. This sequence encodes CASSRSTDYNSPLHF.

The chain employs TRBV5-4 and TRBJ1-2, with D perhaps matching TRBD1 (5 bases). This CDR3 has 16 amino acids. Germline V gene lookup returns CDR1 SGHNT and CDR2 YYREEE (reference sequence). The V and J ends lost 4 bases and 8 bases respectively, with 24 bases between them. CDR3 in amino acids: CASSGVRPGDFLGYTF. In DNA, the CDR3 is TGTGCCAGCAGCGGGGTCCGGCCGGGGGACTTTTTAGGCTACACCTTC.

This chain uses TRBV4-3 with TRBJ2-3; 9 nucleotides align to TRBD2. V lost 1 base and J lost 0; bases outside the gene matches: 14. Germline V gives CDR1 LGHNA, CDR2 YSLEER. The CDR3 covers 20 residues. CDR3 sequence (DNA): TGCGCCAGCAGCCAAGGATTCAGGAAAGGACTAGCGACTAGCACAGATACGCAGTATTTT. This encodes CASSQGFRKGLATSTDTQYF.

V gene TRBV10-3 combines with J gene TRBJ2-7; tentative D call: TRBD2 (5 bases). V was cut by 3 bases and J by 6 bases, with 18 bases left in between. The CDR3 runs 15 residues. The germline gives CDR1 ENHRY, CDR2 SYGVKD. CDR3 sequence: CAISDRRTAEGEQYF. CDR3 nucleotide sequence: TGTGCCATCAGTGACCGACGGACGGCTGAGGGCGAGCAGTACTTC.

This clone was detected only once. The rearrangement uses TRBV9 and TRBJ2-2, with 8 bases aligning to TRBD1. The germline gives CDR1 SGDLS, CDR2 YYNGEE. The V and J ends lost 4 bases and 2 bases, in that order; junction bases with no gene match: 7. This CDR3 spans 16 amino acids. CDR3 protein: CASSIGTGGNTGELFF. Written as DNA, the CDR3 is TGTGCCAGCAGCATTGGGACAGGAGGCAACACCGGGGAGCTGTTTTTT.

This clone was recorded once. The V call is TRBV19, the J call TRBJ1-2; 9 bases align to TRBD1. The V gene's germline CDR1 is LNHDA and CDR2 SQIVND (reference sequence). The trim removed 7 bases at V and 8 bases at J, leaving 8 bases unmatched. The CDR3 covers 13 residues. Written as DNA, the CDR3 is TGTGCCAGTATGACTGGACAGGGGAAAGGCTACACCTTC. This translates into CASMTGQGKGYTF.

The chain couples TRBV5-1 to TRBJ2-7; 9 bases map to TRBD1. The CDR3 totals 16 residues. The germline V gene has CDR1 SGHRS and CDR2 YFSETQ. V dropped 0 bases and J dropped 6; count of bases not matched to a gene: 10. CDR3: CASSLAVGTGFGEQYF. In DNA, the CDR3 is TGCGCCAGCAGCTTGGCCGTAGGGACAGGGTTTGGCGAGCAGTACTTC. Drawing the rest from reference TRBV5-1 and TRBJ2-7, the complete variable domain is KAGVTQTPRYLIKTRGQQVTLSCSPISGHRSVSWYQQTPGQGLQFLFEYFSETQRNKGNFPGRFSGRQFSNSRSEMNVSTLELGDSALYLCASSLAVGTGFGEQYFGPGTRLTVT.

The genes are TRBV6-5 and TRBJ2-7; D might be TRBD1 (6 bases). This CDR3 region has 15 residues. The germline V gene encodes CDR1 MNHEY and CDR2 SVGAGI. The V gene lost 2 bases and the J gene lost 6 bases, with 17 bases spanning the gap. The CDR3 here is CASSYSATGYSEQYF. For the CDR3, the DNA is TGTGCCAGCAGTTACAGTGCGACAGGCTACTCCGAGCAGTACTTC.

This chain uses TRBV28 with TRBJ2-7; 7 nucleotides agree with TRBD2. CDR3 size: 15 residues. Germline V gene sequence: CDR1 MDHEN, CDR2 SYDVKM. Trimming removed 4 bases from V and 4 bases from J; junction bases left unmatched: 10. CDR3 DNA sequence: TGTGCCAGCAGTTCCACCAGCGGGATACTGTACGAGCAGTACTTC. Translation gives CASSSTSGILYEQYF.

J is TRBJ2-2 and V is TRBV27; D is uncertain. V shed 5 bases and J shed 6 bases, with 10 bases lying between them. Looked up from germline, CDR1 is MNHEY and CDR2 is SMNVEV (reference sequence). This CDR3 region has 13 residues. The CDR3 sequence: CASSLYAAGELFF. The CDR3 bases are TGTGCCAGCAGTCTTTATGCAGCCGGGGAGCTGTTTTTT.

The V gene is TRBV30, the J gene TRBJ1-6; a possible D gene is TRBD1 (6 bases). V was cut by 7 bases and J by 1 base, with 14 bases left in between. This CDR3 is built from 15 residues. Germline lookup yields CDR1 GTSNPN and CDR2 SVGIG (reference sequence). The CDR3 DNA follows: TGTGCCTTTACAGGGAGGGAATCCTATAATTCACCCCTCCACTTT. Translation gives CAFTGRESYNSPLHF.

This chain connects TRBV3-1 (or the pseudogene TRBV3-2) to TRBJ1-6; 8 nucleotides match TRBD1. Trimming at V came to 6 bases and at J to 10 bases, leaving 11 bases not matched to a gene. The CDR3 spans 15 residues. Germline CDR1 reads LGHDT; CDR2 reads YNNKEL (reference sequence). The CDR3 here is CASSPGQGIGSPLHF. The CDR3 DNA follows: TGTGCCAGCAGTCCCGGACAGGGAATCGGATCACCCCTCCACTTT.

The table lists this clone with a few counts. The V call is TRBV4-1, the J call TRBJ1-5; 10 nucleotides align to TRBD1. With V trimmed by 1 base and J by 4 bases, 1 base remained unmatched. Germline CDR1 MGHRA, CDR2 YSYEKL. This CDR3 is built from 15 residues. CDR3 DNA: TGCGCCAGCAGCCAAGGACAGGGGGCAAATCAGCCCCAGCATTTT. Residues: CASSQGQGANQPQHF.

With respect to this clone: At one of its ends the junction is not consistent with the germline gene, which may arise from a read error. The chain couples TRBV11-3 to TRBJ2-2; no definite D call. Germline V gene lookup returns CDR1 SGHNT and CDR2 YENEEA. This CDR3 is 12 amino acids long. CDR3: CASSSNSGELFF. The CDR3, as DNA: TGTGCCAGCAGCTCCAACAGCGGGGAGCTGTTTTTT.

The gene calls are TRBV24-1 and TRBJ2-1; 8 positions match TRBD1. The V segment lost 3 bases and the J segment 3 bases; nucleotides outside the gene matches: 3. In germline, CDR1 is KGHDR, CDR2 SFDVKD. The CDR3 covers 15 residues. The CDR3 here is CATSDTGQGYNEQFF. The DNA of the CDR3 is TGTGCCACCAGTGATACTGGACAGGGCTACAATGAGCAGTTCTTC.

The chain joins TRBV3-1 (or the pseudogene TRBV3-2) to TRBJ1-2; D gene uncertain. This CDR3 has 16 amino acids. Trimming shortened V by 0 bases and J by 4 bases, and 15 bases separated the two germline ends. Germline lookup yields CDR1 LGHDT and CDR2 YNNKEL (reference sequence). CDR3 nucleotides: TGTGCCAGCAGCCAAGATCTTCCAGGCCCAGGCTATGGCTACACCTTC. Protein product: CASSQDLPGPGYGYTF.

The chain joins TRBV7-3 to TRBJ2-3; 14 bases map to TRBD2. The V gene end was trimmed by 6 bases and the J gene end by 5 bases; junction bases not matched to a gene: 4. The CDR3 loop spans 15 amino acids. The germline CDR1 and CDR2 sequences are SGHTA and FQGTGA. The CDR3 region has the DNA TGTGCCAGCAGTAGAGGACTAGCGGGAGGAGATACGCAGTATTTT. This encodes CASSRGLAGGDTQYF.

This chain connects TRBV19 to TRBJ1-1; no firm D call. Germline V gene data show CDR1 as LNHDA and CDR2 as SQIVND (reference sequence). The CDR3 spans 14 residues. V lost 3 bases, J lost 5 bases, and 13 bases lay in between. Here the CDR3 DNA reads TGTGCCAGTAGTATTCGGGTTACGAATACTGAAGCTTTCTTT. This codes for CASSIRVTNTEAFF.

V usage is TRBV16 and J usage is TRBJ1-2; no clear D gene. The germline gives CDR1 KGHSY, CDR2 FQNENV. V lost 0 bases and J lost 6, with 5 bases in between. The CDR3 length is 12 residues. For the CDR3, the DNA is TGTGCCAGCAGCCAATCCAGGAATGGCTACACCTTC. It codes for CASSQSRNGYTF.

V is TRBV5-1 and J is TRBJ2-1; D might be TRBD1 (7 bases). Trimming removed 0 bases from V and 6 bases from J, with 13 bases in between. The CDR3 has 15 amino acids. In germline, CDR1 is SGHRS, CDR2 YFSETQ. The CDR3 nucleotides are TGCGCCAGCAGCTTGGCGGGAGACAGGGTCAATGAGCAGTTCTTC. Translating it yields CASSLAGDRVNEQFF.

This CDR3 is CASSLVLAEAFF. The CDR3 DNA reads as TGTGCCAGCAGCTTAGTTCTCGCTGAAGCTTTCTTT. The chain recombines TRBV7-2 with TRBJ1-1; no definite D call. Germline CDR1 is SGHTA and CDR2 is FQGNSA. CDR3 length: 12 residues. V was shortened by 1 base and J by 6 bases, with 6 bases between the two germline ends.

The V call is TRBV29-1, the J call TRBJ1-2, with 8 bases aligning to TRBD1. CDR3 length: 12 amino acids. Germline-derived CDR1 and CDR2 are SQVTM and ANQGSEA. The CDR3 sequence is CQGAFNNYGYTF. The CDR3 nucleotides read TGCCAGGGGGCCTTTAATAACTATGGCTACACCTTC.